This passage covers 2 T cell receptor beta chains from one sample sequenced in a study of blood T cell repertoires in COVID-19. Clones were sequenced by immunoSEQ multiplex PCR, and TCRdb holds only the in-frame ones, with some missing. The sample carries about 160,000 clones, more than 90% recorded once. The specimen sequenced was peripheral blood. Receptors originate from a man aged 45 to 65 with acute or convalescent COVID-19.

In DNA form, the CDR3 reads TGTGCCAGCAGGGAACAGGGGGTTTCAGATACGCAGTATTTT. Encoded protein: CASREQGVSDTQYF. The chain is built from TRBV5-4 and TRBJ2-3, with 8 bases identical to TRBD1. Germline V CDR1 and CDR2: SGHNT, YYREEE (reference sequence). V lost 5 bases and J lost 4; bases outside the gene matches: 6. The CDR3 consists of 14 residues.

The V and J genes are TRBV27 and TRBJ2-5; perhaps TRBD2 as D (7 bases). The CDR3 runs to 14 residues. The germline V and J ends were trimmed by 5 bases and 5 bases, with 15 bases remaining between them. Germline V CDR1 and CDR2: MNHEY, SMNVEV (reference sequence). Here the CDR3 DNA reads TGTGCCAGCAGTAATACGGGGGGCCGCGAGACCCAGTACTTC. It codes for CASSNTGGRETQYF.